Following are 20 T cell receptor beta chains from one sample sequenced in a study of OX40 agonist ivuxolimab in advanced cancers. The method was immunoSEQ multiplex PCR; TCRdb's version includes in-frame clones alone and lacks a portion of them. The sample includes 55,000 to 70,000 clones, around 85% seen only once; the top ten take approximately 4%. The specimen was CD4+ or CD8+ T cells sorted from blood, collected in a trial of the OX40 agonist ivuxolimab. The receptors derive from an adult with an advanced solid tumor such as melanoma, head and neck, liver or kidney cancer.

This clone appeared once. The V call is TRBV2, the J call TRBJ2-1, with D possibly matching TRBD2 (6 bases). V was trimmed by 7 bases and J by 6 bases, leaving 19 bases between them. The germline gives CDR1 SNHLY, CDR2 FYNNEI. This CDR3 is built from 15 residues. CDR3 sequence: CASTGTAGILNEQFF. The CDR3 nucleotides are TGTGCCAGCACCGGGACTGCCGGTATTCTCAATGAGCAGTTCTTC.

The chain recombines TRBV6-1 with TRBJ1-3; unclear D gene. The CDR3 has 14 amino acids. Deletions cut 10 bases from V and 0 bases from J, with 13 bases between. The V gene's germline CDR1 is MNHNS and CDR2 SASEGT. CDR3 bases: TGTGCCATCACAGACCCTAGCTCTGGAAACACCATATATTTT. This encodes CAITDPSSGNTIYF.

This clone was counted once. The rearrangement links TRBV7-2 to TRBJ2-1; 8 positions agree with TRBD2. Germline V gene lookup returns CDR1 SGHTA and CDR2 FQGNSA. CDR3 length: 14 amino acids. J gave up 9 bases and V 4 bases, and 8 bases lay outside the gene matches. CDR3 amino acids: CASSSWSGSTEQFF. CDR3 bases: TGTGCCAGCAGCTCGTGGAGCGGGAGCACTGAGCAGTTCTTC.

The V call is TRBV5-1, the J call TRBJ1-4; perhaps TRBD1 as D (6 bases). V was pared by 4 bases and J by 8 bases, with 18 bases between. The germline V gene encodes CDR1 SGHRS and CDR2 YFSETQ. CDR3 length: 15 residues. The CDR3 DNA follows: TGCGCCAGCAGCCCGGAAACAGGGTTGGGCGAAAAACTGTTTTTT. It is translated as CASSPETGLGEKLFF. The entire variable domain, with the rest obtained from reference TRBV5-1 and TRBJ1-4, is as follows: KAGVTQTPRYLIKTRGQQVTLSCSPISGHRSVSWYQQTPGQGLQFLFEYFSETQRNKGNFPGRFSGRQFSNSRSEMNVSTLELGDSALYLCASSPETGLGEKLFFGSGTQLSVL.

The chain is built from TRBV6-6 and TRBJ1-5, with 7 bases lining up with TRBD1. V trimming: 0 bases; J trimming: 6 bases; junction bases outside the gene matches: 5. The germline gives CDR1 MNHNY, CDR2 SVGAGI (reference sequence). The CDR3 totals 15 residues. DNA for the CDR3: TGTGCCAGCAGTTACTCGGGACAGTTAGGTCAGCCCCAGCATTTT. Protein product: CASSYSGQLGQPQHF.

This clone appeared a few times. The J gene is TRBJ2-7, the V gene TRBV9; perhaps TRBD1 as D (6 bases). Trimming removed 3 bases at V and 4 bases at J, with 8 bases between. Per the germline V gene, CDR1 is SGDLS and CDR2 is YYNGEE. The CDR3 has 12 amino acids. DNA of the CDR3: TGTGCCAGCAGCGGAACAGGGTACGAGCAGTACTTC. The encoded protein is CASSGTGYEQYF. Full variable domain (outside the CDR3, taken from reference TRBV9 and TRBJ2-7): DSGVTQTPKHLITATGQRVTLRCSPRSGDLSVYWYQQSLDQGLQFLIQYYNGEERAKGNILERFSAQQFPDLHSELNLSSLELGDSALYFCASSGTGYEQYFGPGTRLTVT.

V is TRBV6-1 and J is TRBJ2-5; D unclear. Germline values: CDR1 MNHNS, CDR2 SASEGT. The length of the CDR3 is 16 residues. The V end was cut by 4 bases, the J end by 0 bases, with 15 bases between. CDR3 sequence reads: CASSASSDPYQETQYF. As DNA, the CDR3 is TGTGCCAGCAGTGCCTCTTCAGACCCGTACCAAGAGACCCAGTACTTC.

The chain uses TRBV11-2 and TRBJ2-7, with D uncertain. The germline CDR1 and CDR2 sequences are SGHAT and FQNNGV. Trimming pared 7 bases from V and 3 bases from J, leaving 19 bases between. This CDR3 region has 15 residues. This chain's CDR3 is CASNPDTTINYEQYF. CDR3 coding DNA: TGTGCCAGCAACCCAGATACGACGATCAACTACGAGCAGTACTTC.

A few counts support this clone. The chain is built from TRBV7-9 and TRBJ1-3; 7 positions agree with TRBD1. With 4 bases clipped from V and 4 bases from J, the junction kept 7 bases outside the gene matches. The germline V gene encodes CDR1 SEHNR and CDR2 FQNEAQ (reference sequence). The CDR3 runs 15 residues. As DNA, the CDR3 is TGTGCCAGCAGCTCACAGGGGTTGAGAGGAAACACCATATATTTT. Amino acids: CASSSQGLRGNTIYF.

V gene TRBV7-2 combines with J gene TRBJ2-1; tentatively, D is TRBD2 (5 bases). Trimming took off 1 base at V and 6 bases at J, with 13 bases between the two ends. This CDR3 has 15 residues. The germline V gene has CDR1 SGHTA and CDR2 FQGNSA. As DNA, the CDR3 is TGTGCCAGCAGCTTAGAAGCTAGCAAGGGCAATGAGCAGTTCTTC. Encoded protein: CASSLEASKGNEQFF.

The V call is TRBV6-4, the J call TRBJ2-3, with D perhaps matching TRBD1 or TRBD2 (5 bases each). V was cut by 0 bases and J by 3 bases, with 13 bases left in between. CDR3 size: 16 residues. Germline CDR1 is MRHNA and CDR2 is SNTAGT. Here the CDR3 reads CASSDSSGTSTDTQYF. CDR3 DNA: TGTGCCAGCAGTGACTCATCGGGGACCTCTACAGATACGCAGTATTTT.

The rearrangement uses TRBV4-2 and TRBJ1-2; maybe TRBD1 (6 bases). The CDR3 is 12 residues long. V was clipped by 4 bases and J by 7 bases, with 10 bases between them. Germline CDR1 and CDR2: LGHNA and YNFKEQ. CDR3 loop: CASSPQGSGYTF. The CDR3 DNA reads TGTGCCAGCAGCCCACAGGGTTCTGGCTACACCTTC.

The chain combines TRBV5-5 with TRBJ1-3; unclear D gene. The CDR3 runs 12 residues. V was trimmed by 2 bases and J by 2 bases, leaving 2 bases between them. Germline V gene lookup returns CDR1 SGHKS and CDR2 YYEKEE (reference sequence). The CDR3 is CASSLPGNTIYF. In DNA, the CDR3 is TGTGCCAGCAGCTTACCTGGAAACACCATATATTTT.

The CDR3 sequence: CASSLFWTADPYEQYF. As DNA, the CDR3 is TGTGCCAGCAGCTTGTTTTGGACGGCCGATCCCTACGAGCAGTACTTC. This sequence joins TRBV5-6 and TRBJ2-7; D uncertain. Germline values: CDR1 SGHDT, CDR2 YYEEEE. The CDR3 totals 16 residues. The germline V and J ends were trimmed by 1 base and 2 bases, with 16 bases remaining between them. Using reference TRBV5-6 and TRBJ2-7 for the parts outside the CDR3, the full variable domain is DAGVTQSPTHLIKTRGQQVTLRCSPKSGHDTVSWYQQALGQGPQFIFQYYEEEERQRGNFPDRFSGHQFPNYSSELNVNALLLGDSALYLCASSLFWTADPYEQYFGPGTRLTVT.

As regards this clone: The junction and the germline gene differ at one end; a read error may be behind it. V gene TRBV11-2 combines with J gene TRBJ1-1, with 8 bases lining up with TRBD1. Germline V gives CDR1 SGHAT, CDR2 FQNNGV. The CDR3 loop spans 16 amino acids. The CDR3 DNA is TGTGCCAGCAGCATAGACAGGGGCGAAGGGTGGTCTGAAGCTTTCTTT. This encodes CASSIDRGEGWSEAFF. The whole variable domain, filled in from reference TRBV11-2 and TRBJ1-1, reads EAGVAQSPRYKIIEKRQSVAFWCNPISGHATLYWYQQILGQGPKLLIQFQNNGVVDDSQLPKDRFSAERLKGVDSTLKIQPAKLEDSAVYLCASSIDRGEGWSEAFFGQGTRLTVV.

This chain joins TRBV5-1 and TRBJ2-5; 8 bases map to TRBD2. Per the germline V gene, CDR1 is SGHRS and CDR2 is YFSETQ. The CDR3 runs to 15 residues. The junction had 12 bases not matched to a gene; V was cut back by 5 bases and J by 6 bases. CDR3 DNA sequence: TGCGCCAGCAGTTCCTTCGCGGGAGGTCCGAAGACCCAGTACTTC. Translation: CASSSFAGGPKTQYF.

The genes are TRBV5-6 and TRBJ2-7; 9 bases fit TRBD2. Germline V lookup: CDR1 SGHDT, CDR2 YYEEEE. CDR3 length: 16 residues. V shed 0 bases and J 6 bases; nucleotides not matched to a gene: 10. The CDR3 DNA sequence: TGTGCCAGCAGCTTGGAGAGGCGGGAGGGCCGGGCCGAGCAGTACTTC. Its protein product is CASSLERREGRAEQYF.

The genes are TRBV5-6 and TRBJ2-5; D remains unclear. The V end was cut by 0 bases, the J end by 5 bases, with 2 bases between. CDR3 length equals 11 residues. CDR1 and CDR2 from the germline V gene are SGHDT and YYEEEE. The CDR3 nucleotides are TGTGCCAGCAGCTTGGATGAGACCCAGTACTTC. Translated, it gives CASSLDETQYF.

The chain combines TRBV6-5 with TRBJ1-1; tentative D call: TRBD1 (6 bases). Germline-derived CDR1 and CDR2 are MNHEY and SVGAGI. V was cut by 0 bases and J by 5 bases, with 13 bases left in between. The CDR3 is 15 residues long. The CDR3 nucleotides read TGTGCCAGCAGTTACTCGAGGGGGGTAGGGACTGAAGCTTTCTTT. It codes for CASSYSRGVGTEAFF.

The chain combines TRBV19 with TRBJ2-1; TRBD2 matches at 8 bases. After removal of 1 base from V and 8 bases from J, the junction contained 10 bases not matched to a gene. CDR3 length: 16 residues. Germline V CDR1 and CDR2: LNHDA, SQIVND (reference sequence). In DNA form, the CDR3 reads TGTGCCAGTAGTATAGGCCGGACTAGCTCAGGGGATGAGCAGTTCTTC. It codes for CASSIGRTSSGDEQFF.